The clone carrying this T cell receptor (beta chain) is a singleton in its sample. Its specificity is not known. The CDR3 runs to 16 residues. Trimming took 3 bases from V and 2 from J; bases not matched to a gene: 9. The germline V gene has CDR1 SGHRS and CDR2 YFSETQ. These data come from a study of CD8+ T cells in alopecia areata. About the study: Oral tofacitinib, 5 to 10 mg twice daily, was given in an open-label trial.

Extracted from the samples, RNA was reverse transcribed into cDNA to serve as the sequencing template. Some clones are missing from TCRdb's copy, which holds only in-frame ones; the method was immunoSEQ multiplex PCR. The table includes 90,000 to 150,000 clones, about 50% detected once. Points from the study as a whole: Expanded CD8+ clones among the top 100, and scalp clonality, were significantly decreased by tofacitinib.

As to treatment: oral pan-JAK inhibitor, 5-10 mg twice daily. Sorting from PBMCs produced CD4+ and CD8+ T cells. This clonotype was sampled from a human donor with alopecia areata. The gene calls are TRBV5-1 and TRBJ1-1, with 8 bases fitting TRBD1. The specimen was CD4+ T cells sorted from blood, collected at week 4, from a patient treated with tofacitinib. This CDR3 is CASSYGTGEDNTEAFF. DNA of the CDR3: TGCGCCAGCAGCTATGGGACAGGAGAGGACAACACTGAAGCTTTCTTT.